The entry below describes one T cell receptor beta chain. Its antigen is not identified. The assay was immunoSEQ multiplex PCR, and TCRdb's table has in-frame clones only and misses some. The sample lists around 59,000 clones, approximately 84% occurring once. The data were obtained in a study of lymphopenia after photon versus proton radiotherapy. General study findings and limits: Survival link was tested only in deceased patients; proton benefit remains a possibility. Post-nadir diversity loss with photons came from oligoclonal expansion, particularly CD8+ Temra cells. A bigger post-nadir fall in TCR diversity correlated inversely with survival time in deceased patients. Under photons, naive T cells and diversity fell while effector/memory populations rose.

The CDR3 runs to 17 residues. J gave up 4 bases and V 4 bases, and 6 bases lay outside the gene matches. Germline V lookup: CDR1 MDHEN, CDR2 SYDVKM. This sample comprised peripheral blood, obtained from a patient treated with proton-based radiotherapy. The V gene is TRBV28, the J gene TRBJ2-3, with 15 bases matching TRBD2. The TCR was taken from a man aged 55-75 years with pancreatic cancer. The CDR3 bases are TGTGCCAGCAGTTCCTCGGGACTAGCGGGAGGTGCAGATACGCAGTATTTT. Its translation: CASSSSGLAGGADTQYF.